One and the same sample provided the 8 T cell receptor beta chains below, sequenced in a study of T cell responses to AZD1222 COVID-19 vaccine. Here immunoSEQ multiplex PCR was the method, and the copy in TCRdb shows in-frame clones only, minus some. The sample lists approximately 81,000 clones, under 95% occurring once. The sequencing here drew on peripheral blood, taken on day 0 of MenACWY control vaccination. Every receptor here comes from an adult in good health.

The DNA for the CDR3 is TGTGCCAGCAGTGATCGGGGGTCGGGCACCGGGGAGCTGTTTTTT. Translating it yields CASSDRGSGTGELFF. The chain couples TRBV2 to TRBJ2-2; D is possibly TRBD2 (6 bases). Germline V gives CDR1 SNHLY, CDR2 FYNNEI. Trimming cost V 3 bases and J 4 bases, with 12 bases left between them. CDR3 length: 15 residues. Filled out from reference TRBV2 and TRBJ2-2, the complete variable domain reads EPEVTQTPSHQVTQMGQEVILRCVPISNHLYFYWYRQILGQKVEFLVSFYNNEISEKSEIFDDQFSVERPDGSNFTLKIRSTKLEDSAMYFCASSDRGSGTGELFFGEGSRLTVL.

The gene calls are TRBV18 and TRBJ2-3; weak D call: TRBD2 (6 bases). V gave up 1 base and J gave up 2 bases, with 10 bases separating them. Germline V gene data show CDR1 as KGHSH and CDR2 as LQKENI. This CDR3 spans 15 amino acids. Written as DNA, the CDR3 is TGTGCCAGCTCACCACTGTCGCGGGACACAGATACGCAGTATTTT. This sequence encodes CASSPLSRDTDTQYF.

The CDR3 DNA reads as TGTGCCAGCAGCTCTCCCCGCACAGATACGCAGTATTTT. This translates into CASSSPRTDTQYF. This chain uses TRBV9 with TRBJ2-3; D not certain. V was shortened by 4 bases and J by 1 base, with 7 bases between the two germline ends. The germline gives CDR1 SGDLS, CDR2 YYNGEE. The CDR3 contains 13 residues.

This clone was recorded a few times. The V and J genes are TRBV18 and TRBJ2-7, with 8 positions matching TRBD1. The CDR3 totals 14 residues. With 4 bases clipped from V and 1 base from J, the junction kept 3 bases outside the gene matches. In germline, CDR1 is KGHSH, CDR2 LQKENI. The CDR3 DNA reads TGTGCCAGCTCACAGACAGGGGAATCCTACGAGCAGTACTTC. Its protein product is CASSQTGESYEQYF.

This clone was seen once. This chain links TRBV9 with TRBJ2-7, with D uncertain. Germline values: CDR1 SGDLS, CDR2 YYNGEE. V dropped 0 bases and J dropped 2 bases, with 9 bases sitting between them. This CDR3 spans 14 amino acids. CDR3: CASSVDQATYEQYF. Written as DNA, the CDR3 is TGTGCCAGCAGCGTAGACCAGGCCACCTACGAGCAGTACTTC.

The V and J genes are TRBV18 and TRBJ1-4; maybe TRBD1 (6 bases). V gave up 0 bases and J gave up 7 bases, with 15 bases separating them. Per the germline V gene, CDR1 is KGHSH and CDR2 is LQKENI. There are 16 residues in the CDR3. The CDR3 DNA reads TGTGCCAGCTCACCACCGGGGGGGCCGGTGACTGAAAAACTGTTTTTT. Translated, it gives CASSPPGGPVTEKLFF.

The chain carries TRBV27 and TRBJ1-1; maybe TRBD1 (5 bases). Per the germline V gene, CDR1 is MNHEY and CDR2 is SMNVEV (reference sequence). The V end was cut by 3 bases, the J end by 4 bases, with 9 bases between. The CDR3 is 13 residues long. CDR3 nucleotides: TGTGCCAGCAGTTTCCAGGGCGCCACTGAAGCTTTCTTT. Translating it yields CASSFQGATEAFF.

A single count supports this clone. This chain connects TRBV19 to TRBJ2-3; D is ambiguous. V lost 4 bases and J 6 bases, leaving 8 bases between the germline ends. The CDR3 runs to 12 residues. Germline values: CDR1 LNHDA, CDR2 SQIVND (reference sequence). CDR3 residues: CASSTLGDTQYF. In DNA form, the CDR3 reads TGTGCCAGTAGTACCCTGGGGGATACGCAGTATTTT.